The 9 T cell receptor beta chains below all came from one sample that was sequenced in a study of identifying expanded T cells in peripheral blood. Clones were read by immunoSEQ multiplex PCR, and TCRdb kept only the in-frame ones, dropping some. Of some 130,000 clones detected, 80% to 90% appear once; the ten largest clones hold roughly 7.9%. Sample: blood. These receptors were obtained from a person aged 18 to 75 in good health.

The chain employs TRBV27 and TRBJ2-2; D might be TRBD1 (6 bases). V lost 1 base and J 6 bases, leaving 15 bases between the germline ends. The germline CDR1 and CDR2 sequences are MNHEY and SMNVEV (reference sequence). CDR3 size: 16 residues. The DNA for the CDR3 is TGTGCCAGCAGTTTATGGATACAGGGTGGACCCGGGGAGCTGTTTTTT. Protein product: CASSLWIQGGPGELFF.

J is TRBJ2-5 and V is TRBV7-6, with 11 bases matching TRBD2. This CDR3 has 16 amino acids. The V and J ends lost 0 bases and 4 bases, in that order; junction bases with no gene match: 4. CDR1 and CDR2 (germline): SGHVS, FNYEAQ. CDR3 in amino acids: CASSLARLAGGETQYF. The CDR3 DNA sequence: TGTGCCAGCAGCTTAGCGCGTCTAGCGGGGGGAGAGACCCAGTACTTC.

V and J are TRBV2 and TRBJ1-1, with D maybe TRBD1 (5 bases). V was clipped by 7 bases and J by 3 bases, with 9 bases between them. The CDR3 has 12 residues. Germline lookup yields CDR1 SNHLY and CDR2 FYNNEI. CDR3 nucleotides: TGTGCCAGCAAACAGGATTACACTGAAGCTTTCTTT. This codes for CASKQDYTEAFF. Full variable domain (rest looked up from reference TRBV2 and TRBJ1-1): EPEVTQTPSHQVTQMGQEVILRCVPISNHLYFYWYRQILGQKVEFLVSFYNNEISEKSEIFDDQFSVERPDGSNFTLKIRSTKLEDSAMYFCASKQDYTEAFFGQGTRLTVV.

The gene calls are TRBV4-1 and TRBJ2-1; 9 nucleotides line up with TRBD2. The CDR3 length is 15 residues. With V trimmed by 4 bases and J by 3 bases, 4 bases remained unmatched. Germline V lookup: CDR1 MGHRA, CDR2 YSYEKL. The CDR3: CASSLSGRGYNEQFF. Here the CDR3 DNA reads TGCGCCAGCAGCCTTAGCGGGAGAGGCTACAATGAGCAGTTCTTC.

This rearrangement joins TRBV2 to TRBJ1-4, with 11 bases fitting TRBD1. V was clipped by 6 bases and J by 0 bases; unmatched bases: 12. The CDR3 has 19 residues. Germline assignment: CDR1 SNHLY and CDR2 FYNNEI. The CDR3 protein is CASRRDRGIIFATNEKLFF. CDR3 sequence (DNA): TGTGCCAGCAGAAGGGACAGGGGGATAATTTTTGCAACTAATGAAAAACTGTTTTTT.

V is TRBV28 and J is TRBJ1-1, with TRBD1 matching 7 bases. With 6 bases clipped from V and 3 bases from J, the junction kept 10 bases outside the gene matches. CDR1 and CDR2 from the germline V gene are MDHEN and SYDVKM. The CDR3 extends over 15 amino acids. Written as DNA, the CDR3 is TGTGCCAGCAGGGAAACCGGGACAGTCCACACTGAAGCTTTCTTT. This codes for CASRETGTVHTEAFF.

The chain employs TRBV7-9 and TRBJ2-2; no firm D call. Germline lookup yields CDR1 SEHNR and CDR2 FQNEAQ (reference sequence). The CDR3 sequence is 14 residues long. V gave up 3 bases and J gave up 1 base, with 6 bases separating them. CDR3 DNA sequence: TGTGCCAGCAGCTTGAGCCGGAACACCGGGGAGCTGTTTTTT. Amino acid sequence: CASSLSRNTGELFF.

The chain uses TRBV19 and TRBJ2-7; D is perhaps TRBD2 (5 bases). Trimming pared 5 bases from V and 5 bases from J, leaving 13 bases between. The length of the CDR3 is 13 residues. Germline-derived CDR1 and CDR2 are LNHDA and SQIVND (reference sequence). The CDR3 sequence is CASSSTRGDEQYF. The CDR3 DNA sequence: TGTGCCAGTAGTTCCACCCGGGGTGACGAGCAGTACTTC.

This clone has more than one count but fewer than ten. The J gene is TRBJ2-5, the V gene TRBV7-9; D is ambiguous. Germline loops: CDR1 SEHNR, CDR2 FQNEAQ (reference sequence). V was cut by 3 bases and J by 2 bases, with 10 bases left in between. This CDR3 has 14 residues. The CDR3 DNA reads as TGTGCCAGCAGCTTCCCGGACGGACAAGAGACCCAGTACTTC. Its translation is CASSFPDGQETQYF.